These 26 T cell receptor beta chains originate from one sample sequenced in a study of blood T cell repertoires in COVID-19. Only in-frame clones appear in the TCRdb table, and some are missing; sequencing was by immunoSEQ multiplex PCR. Counted here are 55,000 to 75,000 clones, about 88% occurring once; the ten biggest clones make up nearly 7.5%. What was sequenced was peripheral blood. Receptor source: a human donor with active COVID-19. The donor label of this sample is uncertain.

The genes are TRBV18 and TRBJ1-4; 10 nucleotides agree with TRBD1. V lost 3 bases, J lost 5 bases, and 3 bases stayed unmatched. Germline assignment: CDR1 KGHSH and CDR2 LQKENI. The CDR3 is 15 residues long. CDR3 bases: TGTGCCAGCTCACCGGCGGGACAGGGGAATGAAAAACTGTTTTTT. Translated, it gives CASSPAGQGNEKLFF.

The genes are TRBV29-1 and TRBJ2-7, with 7 bases fitting TRBD1. Unmatched junction bases numbered 6, after V lost 2 bases and J lost 2 bases. This CDR3 spans 14 amino acids. Germline values: CDR1 SQVTM, CDR2 ANQGSEA. CDR3 DNA: TGCAGCGTTGAACATCCGGGACAGCCCTACGAGCAGTACTTC. Translating it yields CSVEHPGQPYEQYF.

The chain recombines TRBV15 with TRBJ2-5; 12 positions match TRBD1. The CDR3 extends over 17 amino acids. Germline V gene data show CDR1 as LNHNV and CDR2 as YYDKDF (reference sequence). J gave up 5 bases and V 5 bases, and 12 bases lay outside the gene matches. CDR3 protein: CATSRGTGGRSEETQYF. The CDR3, as DNA: TGTGCCACCAGCCGCGGGACAGGGGGCAGGTCAGAGGAGACCCAGTACTTC.

The chain carries TRBV27 and TRBJ1-2, with D tentatively TRBD1 (5 bases). The germline V gene has CDR1 MNHEY and CDR2 SMNVEV (reference sequence). The CDR3 is 14 residues long. Trimming left V 4 bases short and J 6 bases short, with 15 bases between. The CDR3, as DNA: TGTGCCAGCAGTTCCAACTCAGGGTGGGATGGCTACACCTTC. It yields the protein CASSSNSGWDGYTF.

The rearrangement links TRBV13 to TRBJ2-7; possibly TRBD1 for D (6 bases). CDR1 PRHDT and CDR2 FYEKMQ come from the germline V gene (reference sequence). CDR3 length: 13 residues. The V gene lost 5 bases and the J gene lost 4 bases, with 12 bases spanning the gap. CDR3 sequence (DNA): TGTGCCAGCAGCCAGGACAGTAGGTACGAGCAGTACTTC. Encoded protein: CASSQDSRYEQYF.

Here the CDR3 DNA reads TGTGCCAGCTCATCCGGGACAGTATACACCGGGGAGCTGTTTTTT. Protein product: CASSSGTVYTGELFF. The V call is TRBV18, the J call TRBJ2-2, with TRBD1 identical over 7 bases. The CDR3 is 15 amino acids. V shed 5 bases, J shed 3 bases, and the junction held 6 bases outside the gene matches. Germline CDR1 is KGHSH and CDR2 is LQKENI. The full variable domain, in which reference TRBV18 and TRBJ2-2 provide the parts outside the CDR3, is NAGVMQNPRHLVRRRGQEARLRCSPMKGHSHVYWYRQLPEEGLKFMVYLQKENIIDESGMPKERFSAEFPKEGPSILRIQQVVRGDSAAYFCASSSGTVYTGELFFGEGSRLTVL.

In this sample, this clone turned up a few times. This sequence joins TRBV2 and TRBJ1-1; D is uncertain. Germline lookup yields CDR1 SNHLY and CDR2 FYNNEI. Trimming left V 4 bases short and J 5 bases short, with 11 bases between. The CDR3 sequence is 13 residues long. Here the CDR3 DNA reads TGTGCCAGCAGTGCGGCTCCGGGGACTGAAGCTTTCTTT. The encoded protein is CASSAAPGTEAFF.

This clone has more than one count but fewer than ten. The chain couples TRBV28 to TRBJ2-3, with D possibly being TRBD2 (7 bases). This CDR3 has 14 residues. Germline V gene sequence: CDR1 MDHEN, CDR2 SYDVKM. V was pared by 8 bases and J by 4 bases, with 16 bases between. The CDR3 DNA sequence: TGTGCCAGCCGCCTGGGGGGGGCCGCAGATACGCAGTATTTT. Its translation: CASRLGGAADTQYF.

This sequence joins TRBV7-9 and TRBJ2-3; maybe TRBD2 (6 bases). This CDR3 is built from 12 residues. V gave up 5 bases and J gave up 6 bases, with 9 bases separating them. The V gene's germline CDR1 is SEHNR and CDR2 FQNEAQ (reference sequence). CDR3 amino acids: CASSPAGDTQYF. CDR3 sequence (DNA): TGTGCCAGCAGCCCGGCGGGGGATACGCAGTATTTT.

The rearrangement links TRBV6-2 or TRBV6-3 to TRBJ2-1, with D unclear. The V and J ends lost 2 bases and 4 bases respectively, with 6 bases between them. The CDR3 runs 13 residues. CDR1 is MNHEY and CDR2 is SVGEGT in the germline V gene. CDR3 nucleotide sequence: TGTGCCAGCAGTTACACGGTTTACAATGAGCAGTTCTTC. Residues: CASSYTVYNEQFF.

The chain carries TRBV28 and TRBJ1-5; 8 bases agree with TRBD1. This CDR3 spans 15 amino acids. The V gene's germline CDR1 is MDHEN and CDR2 SYDVKM. The V and J ends lost 3 bases and 11 bases, in that order; junction bases with no gene match: 12. CDR3 loop: CASSFTGTGDLAQHF. The CDR3, as DNA: TGTGCCAGCAGTTTTACGGGGACAGGAGACTTGGCCCAGCATTTT.

The V gene is TRBV5-4, the J gene TRBJ2-2; 7 bases map to TRBD1. CDR1 is SGHNT, CDR2 YYREEE, per germline (reference sequence). The J segment lost 6 bases and the V segment lost 3 bases, leaving 11 bases of the junction unmatched. This CDR3 region has 16 residues. CDR3 bases: TGTGCCAGCAGCTGGCAAGACAGGGTCGGCGCCGGGGAGCTGTTTTTT. Its translation is CASSWQDRVGAGELFF.

The chain joins TRBV6-5 to TRBJ2-3; TRBD2 matches 9 bases. The germline V gene has CDR1 MNHEY and CDR2 SVGAGI. The J segment lost 2 bases and the V segment lost 6 bases, leaving 6 bases of the junction unmatched. The CDR3 totals 15 residues. CDR3 in DNA: TGTGCCAGCAGACGACTAGCGGAACCCACAGATACGCAGTATTTT. Translated, it gives CASRRLAEPTDTQYF.

This chain links TRBV5-1 with TRBJ2-3; D unclear. The CDR3 is 14 amino acids. The V end was cut by 4 bases, the J end by 0 bases, with 9 bases between. Germline values: CDR1 SGHRS, CDR2 YFSETQ. CDR3 in amino acids: CASSGRVSTDTQYF. The CDR3 nucleotides are TGCGCCAGCAGCGGCCGGGTCAGCACAGATACGCAGTATTTT.

The table lists this clone with a count of one. The V call is TRBV19, the J call TRBJ1-2, with a tentative D call TRBD1 (5 bases). Germline assignment: CDR1 LNHDA and CDR2 SQIVND (reference sequence). The V gene lost 4 bases and the J gene lost 8 bases, with 17 bases spanning the gap. This CDR3 is 14 amino acids long. The CDR3 is CASSTDSGVLGYTF. The CDR3, as DNA: TGTGCCAGTAGTACTGACAGTGGCGTGCTCGGCTACACCTTC.

This sequence joins TRBV7-2 and TRBJ2-2, with 14 positions matching TRBD2. The CDR3 spans 16 residues. Germline CDR1 SGHTA, CDR2 FQGNSA. V gave up 5 bases and J gave up 6 bases; unmatched junction bases: 5. The DNA of the CDR3 is TGTGCCAGCAGCCCGAGACTAGCGGGAGGGGCCGGGGAGCTGTTTTTT. Translation: CASSPRLAGGAGELFF.

The V and J genes are TRBV5-4 and TRBJ2-1, with TRBD1 as a possible D gene (5 bases). From germline, CDR1 is SGHNT and CDR2 YYREEE (reference sequence). This CDR3 has 15 amino acids. V was clipped by 4 bases and J by 6 bases, with 17 bases between them. CDR3 sequence reads: CASSPGQAPPNEQFF. For the CDR3, the DNA is TGTGCCAGCAGCCCCGGACAAGCCCCCCCCAATGAGCAGTTCTTC.

The V and J genes are TRBV5-6 and TRBJ1-1; D not certain. V was cut by 7 bases and J by 4 bases, with 20 bases left in between. The CDR3 runs to 15 residues. Germline V gives CDR1 SGHDT, CDR2 YYEEEE. CDR3 sequence: CASSLERGLGTEAFF. The CDR3 DNA reads as TGTGCCAGCTCCTTGGAAAGAGGATTGGGCACTGAAGCTTTCTTT.

A note on this clone: The junction departs from germline at one end; a sequencing error may be responsible. The chain carries TRBV7-7 and TRBJ2-7; D perhaps matches TRBD1 (6 bases). Germline loops: CDR1 SSHAT, CDR2 FNYEAQ (reference sequence). The length of the CDR3 is 14 residues. The CDR3 nucleotides are TGTGCTAGCAGCTTACGAGGGGGCTCCTACGAGCAGTACTTC. Protein product: CASSLRGGSYEQYF.

The rearrangement uses TRBV7-6 and TRBJ2-1; TRBD2 agrees at 9 bases. The CDR3 is made up of 17 amino acids. The germline V gene encodes CDR1 SGHVS and CDR2 FNYEAQ. V was clipped by 5 bases and J by 9 bases; unmatched bases: 17. This CDR3 is CASSPRFRSGSSGEQFF. CDR3 bases: TGTGCCAGCAGCCCCCGTTTCCGTAGCGGGAGTAGCGGTGAGCAGTTCTTC.

This chain links TRBV29-1 with TRBJ2-3, with D tentatively TRBD1 (6 bases). V lost 2 bases and J lost 0, with 15 bases in between. The CDR3 length is 16 residues. Per the germline V gene, CDR1 is SQVTM and CDR2 is ANQGSEA. The CDR3 nucleotides are TGCAGCGTTGAATTTCAGGGGCGGGCGAGCACAGATACGCAGTATTTT. Translated, it gives CSVEFQGRASTDTQYF.

The V and J genes are TRBV28 and TRBJ1-2, with TRBD1 as a possible D gene (6 bases). Per the germline V gene, CDR1 is MDHEN and CDR2 is SYDVKM. The CDR3 runs 12 residues. V lost 6 bases, J lost 7 bases, and 12 bases lay in between. In DNA form, the CDR3 reads TGTGCCAGCAGCTTCACAGGGCCTGGCTACACCTTC. It is translated as CASSFTGPGYTF.

V gene TRBV19 combines with J gene TRBJ2-2, with D possibly TRBD2 on 7 matching bases. The CDR3 totals 14 residues. Trimming pared 9 bases from V and 6 bases from J, leaving 17 bases between. Germline lookup yields CDR1 LNHDA and CDR2 SQIVND (reference sequence). The CDR3 DNA reads as TGTGCCAGCCGTATGGGGGGGGGCCCCGGGGAGCTGTTTTTT. This gives the protein CASRMGGGPGELFF.

The chain couples TRBV6-5 to TRBJ2-3; 7 bases align to TRBD2. After removal of 2 bases from V and 3 bases from J, the junction contained 8 bases not matched to a gene. Germline CDR1 reads MNHEY; CDR2 reads SVGAGI. This CDR3 contains 16 residues. The CDR3 is CASSYEGGRGTDTQYF. The CDR3 coding sequence is TGTGCCAGCAGTTACGAAGGCGGGAGAGGAACAGATACGCAGTATTTT.

The chain has TRBV20-1 and TRBJ2-7; 10 nucleotides align to TRBD1. The CDR3 totals 14 residues. Germline loops: CDR1 DFQATT, CDR2 SNEGSKA (reference sequence). V lost 3 bases to trimming and J lost 1 base; unmatched junction nucleotides: 3. The CDR3 spells CSASEGQGSYEQYF. The CDR3 coding sequence is TGCAGTGCTAGTGAGGGACAGGGGTCCTACGAGCAGTACTTC.

V is TRBV10-2 and J is TRBJ2-2, with 8 bases aligning to TRBD1. Germline loops: CDR1 WSHSY, CDR2 SAAADI. Trimming at V came to 7 bases and at J to 0 bases, leaving 10 bases not matched to a gene. The CDR3 totals 17 residues. The CDR3 sequence: CASTLSTGAANTGELFF. For the CDR3, the DNA is TGCGCCAGCACCCTTTCGACAGGGGCAGCGAACACCGGGGAGCTGTTTTTT.